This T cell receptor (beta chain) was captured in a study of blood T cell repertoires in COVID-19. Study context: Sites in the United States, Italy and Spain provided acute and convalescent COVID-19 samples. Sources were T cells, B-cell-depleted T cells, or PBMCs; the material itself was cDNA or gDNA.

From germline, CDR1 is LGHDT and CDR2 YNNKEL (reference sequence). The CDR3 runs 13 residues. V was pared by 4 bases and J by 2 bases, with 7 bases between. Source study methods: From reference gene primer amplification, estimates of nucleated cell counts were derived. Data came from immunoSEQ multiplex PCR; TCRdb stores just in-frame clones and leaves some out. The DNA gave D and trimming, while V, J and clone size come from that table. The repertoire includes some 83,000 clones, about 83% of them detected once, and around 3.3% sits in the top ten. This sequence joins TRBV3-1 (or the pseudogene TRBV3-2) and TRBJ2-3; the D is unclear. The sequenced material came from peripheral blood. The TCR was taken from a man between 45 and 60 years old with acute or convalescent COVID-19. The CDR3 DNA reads TGTGCCAGCAGCCCTATACTCACAGATACGCAGTATTTT. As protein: CASSPILTDTQYF.